The TCR beta chain described here comes from a study of regulatory T cells in long-lasting Graves disease. TCR beta libraries were built with iRepertoire HTBI primers and Arm-PCR of CDR3 regions. A single record per CDR3 protein comes from TCRdb applying MiXCR to the multiplex PCR reads. The table shows approximately 440,000 distinct CDR3 sequences, with 20% to 25% occurring only once. The study, taken as a whole, reports: Persistent cases of Graves' showed reduced TCR diversity relative to newly diagnosed patients. Persistent disease preferred TRBV28, TRBJ1-2 and TRBJ2-5.

This clonotype was observed many times. Its target is unknown. Documented time point: persistent/refractory GD, antithyroid drugs over 5 years with positive TRAb. The authors made the TCR library using RNA they extracted from PBMCs. Germline V lookup: CDR1 SGHVS, CDR2 FNYEAQ. The CDR3 is 14 residues long. Trimming took 5 bases from V and 6 from J, leaving 16 bases between them. The sequence was collected from a female donor with Graves disease. The sequenced sample was peripheral blood mononuclear cells (PBMCs), obtained when the disease was refractory, from a patient treated with antithyroid drugs. The V call is TRBV7-6, the J call TRBJ1-1; a weak D match, TRBD1 (6 bases). CDR3 nucleotides: TGTGCCAGCAGCCTCACCCCAGGGGCTGCTGAAGCTTTCTTT. Protein product: CASSLTPGAAEAFF. The entire variable domain, with the rest obtained from reference TRBV7-6 and TRBJ1-1, is as follows: GAGVSQSPRYKVTKRGQDVALRCDPISGHVSLYWYRQALGQGPEFLTYFNYEAQQDKSGLPNDRFSAERPEGSISTLTIQRTEQRDSAMYRCASSLTPGAAEAFFGQGTRLTVV.